Each of the 11 T cell receptor beta chains below was sequenced from the same sample in a study of shared clonotypes between healthy human individuals. TCRdb's table, derived via immunoSEQ multiplex PCR, lists solely in-frame clones and lacks some. The data hold 2 million to 2.5 million clones, with about 92% observed a single time. Sequences were obtained from naive CD4+ T cells from PBMCs. Subset specified: CD45RA+ positively selected. Every receptor here comes from a man between 18 and 35 years old in good health. Some clones in this sample may be carry-over from other donors' samples.

CDR3 loop: CASSSSGGSTFF. The CDR3, as DNA: TGTGCCAGCAGTTCCTCGGGAGGCAGTACGTTCTTC. J is TRBJ2-1 and V is TRBV27; 7 bases are a match to TRBD2. CDR1 MNHEY and CDR2 SMNVEV come from the germline V gene (reference sequence). CDR3 length: 12 amino acids. V lost 4 bases, J lost 15 bases, and 9 bases stayed unmatched.

The DNA for the CDR3 is TGTGCCAGCAGTGCTGGGACAATGAACACTGAAGCTTTCTTT. As protein: CASSAGTMNTEAFF. The chain couples TRBV6-4 to TRBJ1-1; maybe TRBD1 (6 bases). This CDR3 region has 14 residues. V was clipped by 4 bases and J by 0 bases, with 9 bases between them. Germline assignment: CDR1 MRHNA and CDR2 SNTAGT.

The rearrangement joins TRBV15 to TRBJ2-1; D perhaps matches TRBD2 (5 bases). The CDR3 extends over 15 amino acids. The germline gives CDR1 LNHNV, CDR2 YYDKDF (reference sequence). The ends were cut back, 3 bases at V and 2 bases at J, with 11 bases in the middle. CDR3 region: CATSSWETPYNEQFF. The CDR3 region has the DNA TGTGCCACCAGCAGCTGGGAGACCCCCTACAATGAGCAGTTCTTC.

V is TRBV15 and J is TRBJ1-4; no firm D call. This CDR3 has 13 residues. Trimming pared 1 base from V and 4 bases from J, leaving 4 bases between. CDR1 and CDR2 from the germline V gene are LNHNV and YYDKDF (reference sequence). CDR3 coding DNA: TGTGCCACCAGCAGAGGCGGTAATGAAAAACTGTTTTTT. Protein sequence: CATSRGGNEKLFF.

With respect to this clone: Other DNA sequences in the sample encode the same CDR3. CDR3 sequence: CASSVGTGVSGNTIYF. The CDR3 DNA reads TGTGCCAGCAGCGTAGGGACAGGAGTCTCTGGAAACACCATATATTTT. The J gene is TRBJ1-3, the V gene TRBV9; 7 bases line up with TRBD1. Germline lookup yields CDR1 SGDLS and CDR2 YYNGEE. The CDR3 consists of 16 residues. The V gene end was trimmed by 0 bases and the J gene end by 0 bases; junction bases not matched to a gene: 3.

The J gene is TRBJ2-5, the V gene TRBV5-1; tentatively, D is TRBD2 (6 bases). Trimming shortened V by 7 bases and J by 2 bases, and 18 bases separated the two germline ends. The germline V gene encodes CDR1 SGHRS and CDR2 YFSETQ. The CDR3 spans 15 residues. The CDR3 DNA follows: TGCGCCAGCCGGCGCGGTCAGGAGGGTCAAGAGACCCAGTACTTC. It codes for CASRRGQEGQETQYF.

Remarks on this clone: This sample includes further DNA sequences coding for the same CDR3. This chain links TRBV11-3 with TRBJ1-1; a weak D match, TRBD1 (5 bases). Germline values: CDR1 SGHNT, CDR2 YENEEA. V was pared by 1 base and J by 2 bases, with 8 bases between. The CDR3 spans 14 residues. This CDR3 reads CASSLAGANTEAFF. CDR3 nucleotide sequence: TGTGCCAGCAGCTTAGCCGGGGCCAACACTGAAGCTTTCTTT.

This chain connects TRBV18 to TRBJ1-2; a weak D match, TRBD1 (6 bases). V dropped 6 bases and J dropped 4 bases, with 15 bases sitting between them. The CDR3 contains 14 residues. Germline V CDR1 and CDR2: KGHSH, LQKENI. CDR3 in amino acids: CASSPGGPGYGYTF. The CDR3 DNA reads as TGTGCCAGCTCGCCCGGGGGGCCGGGCTATGGCTACACCTTC. The complete variable domain, with remaining parts taken from reference TRBV18 and TRBJ1-2, reads NAGVMQNPRHLVRRRGQEARLRCSPMKGHSHVYWYRQLPEEGLKFMVYLQKENIIDESGMPKERFSAEFPKEGPSILRIQQVVRGDSAAYFCASSPGGPGYGYTFGSGTRLTVV.

As regards this clone: The sample has other DNA sequences that encode this CDR3 too. The chain combines TRBV11-3 with TRBJ2-2; no firm D call. The CDR3 spans 14 residues. Trimming shortened V by 0 bases and J by 3 bases, and 5 bases separated the two germline ends. The germline CDR1 and CDR2 sequences are SGHNT and YENEEA. CDR3 in amino acids: CASSLDRYTGELFF. The CDR3 DNA reads TGTGCCAGCAGCTTAGACAGGTACACCGGGGAGCTGTTTTTT.

This chain joins TRBV7-3 and TRBJ2-4; TRBD1 is a possible D gene (5 bases). Germline V gene data show CDR1 as SGHTA and CDR2 as FQGTGA. V lost 3 bases and J 0 bases, leaving 12 bases between the germline ends. The CDR3 runs 16 residues. The CDR3 loop reads CASSLGQLLAKNIQYF. In DNA, the CDR3 is TGTGCCAGCAGCTTGGGGCAGCTCCTAGCCAAAAACATTCAGTACTTC.

This clone was seen a single time. The same CDR3 can be traced to other DNA sequences in this sample. The rearrangement links TRBV5-1 to TRBJ2-3; D unresolved. V was shortened by 0 bases and J by 2 bases, with 10 bases between the two germline ends. The germline CDR1 and CDR2 sequences are SGHRS and YFSETQ. The CDR3 spans 15 residues. CDR3: CASSLVAEPTDTQYF. In DNA, the CDR3 is TGCGCCAGCAGCTTGGTCGCTGAGCCCACAGATACGCAGTATTTT.